This T cell receptor (beta chain) was profiled in a study of vaccination effects on CD4 cells after COVID-19. In the study overall: Antigen-specific CD4+ T cells were first expanded with viral peptide pools by the ViraFEST assay and only then sequenced. All study participants received two doses of BNT162b2 or mRNA-1273 vaccine.

With respect to this clone: Its antigen is currently unknown.

Measured with immunoSEQ multiplex PCR; TCRdb has only the in-frame clones, and not every one. This sample yields about 76,000 clones, of which 60% to 80% are seen a single time; approximately 2% belongs to the top ten. Study results and caveats: Vaccine- and infection-induced clones showed marked clonal contraction late following vaccination.

The CDR3 totals 15 residues. Germline CDR1 and CDR2: SGHTA and FQGNSA. Trimming removed 6 bases at V and 4 bases at J, with 16 bases between. Following 10 days of culture, CD4+ T cells were isolated. The authors replaced half the medium with IL-2 medium on days 3 and 7. The chain joins TRBV7-2 to TRBJ1-3, with D possibly matching TRBD1 (5 bases). The source is a human donor who received a COVID-19 vaccine. Sequencing used CD4+ T cells from PBMCs cultured without peptide, obtained before COVID-19 vaccination. CDR3 coding DNA: TGTGCCAGCAGTCGTACGGGGGAGACGGGAAACACCATATATTTT. It is translated as CASSRTGETGNTIYF.